This TCR beta chain derives from a study of OX40 agonist ivuxolimab in advanced cancers. Study in general: Each dose-escalation patient presented with hepatocellular carcinoma, melanoma, renal cell or head and neck cancer.

With 4 bases clipped from V and 3 bases from J, the junction kept 2 bases outside the gene matches. The germline CDR1 and CDR2 sequences are SQVTM and ANQGSEA. This CDR3 region has 13 residues. Method: immunoSEQ multiplex PCR; TCRdb's copy keeps in-frame clones and lacks some. The sample yields about 71,000 clones, about 93% seen once. This sequence joins TRBV29-1 and TRBJ2-7, with 11 bases identical to TRBD1. The TCR originated in an adult with an advanced solid tumor such as melanoma, head and neck, liver or kidney cancer. The sequenced sample was CD4+ or CD8+ T cells sorted from blood, obtained in a trial of the OX40 agonist ivuxolimab. The CDR3 nucleotides are TGCAGCGTTGCGGGACAGGGGGTCTACGAGCAGTACTTC. As protein: CSVAGQGVYEQYF.